This TCR beta chain was identified during a study of T cell responses to AZD1222 COVID-19 vaccine. Regarding the study as a whole: Baseline testing showed seropositivity in only a handful of AZD1222 recipients. Repertoires were obtained solely post-peak T cell response. Females made up more of the donors, who were largely white British, and clonal diversity may have come out too low. Spike-wide coverage was observed for vaccine-associated CD4 TCRs, with dominant responses at 160-218 and 743-854.

Points on this clone: Its antigen remains unidentified.

V was shortened by 0 bases and J by 5 bases, with 10 bases between the two germline ends. Looked up from germline, CDR1 is MGHDK and CDR2 is SYGVNS. CDR3 size: 14 residues. The protocol was immunoSEQ multiplex PCR, while the TCRdb copy is restricted to in-frame clones and leaves out a portion. The table includes roughly 120,000 clones, roughly 90% detected once. The sample was peripheral blood, taken on day 0 of AZD1222 vaccination. The receptor was derived from an adult in good health. This chain connects TRBV25-1 to TRBJ2-5; D may match TRBD1 or TRBD2 (6 bases each). CDR3 loop: CASSEYTGTETQYF. The CDR3 coding sequence is TGTGCCAGCAGTGAATATACAGGGACTGAGACCCAGTACTTC.